This T cell receptor (beta chain) was identified in a study of shared clonotypes between healthy human individuals. Repertoires were generated with immunoSEQ multiplex PCR, while TCRdb's copy carries only in-frame clones and drops some. Found here are 2 million to 2.5 million clones, about 93% of them singletons; the top ten hold roughly 1.8%. CDR1 and CDR2 from the germline V gene are MDHEN and SYDVKM. Trimming took off 6 bases at V and 1 base at J, with 15 bases between the two ends. CDR3 size: 15 residues. Naive CD8 cells were CD45RO-negative, positively selected for CCR7, excluding terminally differentiated effector memory CD45RA+ cells.

This sequence originates from a man between 18 and 35 years old in good health. Some clones in this sample may be carry-over from other donors' samples. Sequencing used naive CD8+ T cells from PBMCs. The chain couples TRBV28 to TRBJ1-1; D remains unclear. The DNA for the CDR3 is TGTGCCAGCAGCCTCGGACCTTACAAGAACACTGAAGCTTTCTTT. The encoded protein is CASSLGPYKNTEAFF.